This record looks at one TCR beta chain sequence and its context. Its antigen is as yet unknown. Germline V lookup: CDR1 SEHNR, CDR2 FQNEAQ (reference sequence). V dropped 1 base and J dropped 0 bases, with 19 bases sitting between them. The CDR3 has 19 residues. The sample is drawn from a study of siplizumab effects on memory and regulatory T cells. Overall study findings and caveats: A major contribution to the alloresponse seemed to be made by naive T cells, which seemed more diverse than memory cells.

The assay was immunoSEQ multiplex PCR, and TCRdb's table has in-frame clones only and misses some. The sample lists around 68,000 clones, approximately 89% seen once, with about 1.5% in the top ten. The receptor was isolated from a human donor in good health. The gene calls are TRBV7-9 and TRBJ1-3, with D possibly TRBD1 on 6 matching bases. Sequencing was done on a sample of Tregs sorted from blood. The CDR3 sequence is CASSLDFMGGPYSGNTIYF. CDR3 nucleotides: TGTGCCAGCAGCTTAGATTTTATGGGGGGGCCCTACTCTGGAAACACCATATATTTT. Using reference TRBV7-9 and TRBJ1-3 for the parts outside the CDR3, the full variable domain is DTGVSQNPRHKITKRGQNVTFRCDPISEHNRLYWYRQTLGQGPEFLTYFQNEAQLEKSRLLSDRFSAERPKGSFSTLEIQRTEQGDSAMYLCASSLDFMGGPYSGNTIYFGEGSWLTVV.